Each of the 7 T cell receptor beta chains below was sequenced from the same sample in a study of molecular identifiers for immune sequencing clone quantification. Using its own MiXCR run on the PCR reads, TCRdb lists one record per CDR3 protein. The sample has about 640,000 distinct CDR3 sequences, 15% to 20% seen once. The sample comprised naive CD8+ T cells from blood, with Jurkat cell RNA spiked in. Subset here: FACS-sorted CD8+CD4-CCR7+CD45RA+ naive T cells. These receptors originate from a human donor in good health. Some libraries in this study had Jurkat cell RNA spiked in.

The V and J genes are TRBV14 and TRBJ2-3, with TRBD2 matching 14 bases. Trimming removed 3 bases from V and 4 bases from J; junction bases left unmatched: 12. Germline CDR1 and CDR2: SGHDN and FVKESK. The CDR3 sequence is 19 residues long. The CDR3 DNA reads as TGTGCCAGCAGCCATGGCCTGGGACTAGCGGGAGAATGGTCAGATACGCAGTATTTT. Protein product: CASSHGLGLAGEWSDTQYF.

Concerning this clonotype: Relative to the germline gene, one junction end is altered; a read error may explain this. J is TRBJ2-1 and V is TRBV19, with D hard to call. CDR1 is LNHDA and CDR2 is SQIVND in the germline V gene (reference sequence). The CDR3 is 11 amino acids. The CDR3 protein is CASSITNERFF. The CDR3 DNA reads as TGTGCCAGTAGTATAACTAACGAGCGGTTCTTC.

This clonotype occurred a few times. The chain has TRBV28 and TRBJ2-2; 7 bases align to TRBD1. From germline, CDR1 is MDHEN and CDR2 SYDVKM. V was pared by 5 bases and J by 6 bases, with 6 bases of the junction left unmatched. This CDR3 contains 14 residues. The CDR3 here is CASSLRTGPGELFF. CDR3 DNA sequence: TGTGCCAGCAGTCTCAGGACAGGCCCCGGGGAGCTGTTTTTT. The full variable domain, completed using reference TRBV28 and TRBJ2-2, is DVKVTQSSRYLVKRTGEKVFLECVQDMDHENMFWYRQDPGLGLRLIYFSYDVKMKEKGDIPEGYSVSREKKERFSLILESASTNQTSMYLCASSLRTGPGELFFGEGSRLTVL.

As for this clonotype: One junction end does not reproduce the germline sequence, and a read error may be involved. The V gene is TRBV27, the J gene TRBJ1-2; 8 bases align to TRBD1. Germline lookup yields CDR1 MNHEY and CDR2 SMNVEV (reference sequence). The CDR3 extends over 13 amino acids. This CDR3 reads CASSQGTGYGCTF. CDR3 nucleotide sequence: TGTGCCAGCAGTCAAGGGACAGGCTACGGCTGCACCTTC.

There are a few counts of this clonotype. This chain connects TRBV14 to TRBJ2-7, with D perhaps being TRBD1 or TRBD2 (5 bases each). The V end was cut by 5 bases, the J end by 3 bases, with 23 bases between. This CDR3 is built from 17 residues. Germline CDR1 and CDR2: SGHDN and FVKESK. The CDR3 loop is CASSGDRDPKGYYEQYF. The CDR3 DNA reads as TGTGCCAGCAGCGGGGACCGGGACCCAAAGGGTTACTACGAGCAGTACTTC.

This clonotype was picked up many times. CDR3 bases: TGTGCCAGCAGCTTTAGTGGTGCGGTTCAGGAGACCCAGTACTTC. Translated, it gives CASSFSGAVQETQYF. The V and J genes are TRBV7-9 and TRBJ2-5; no clear D gene. Germline loops: CDR1 SEHNR, CDR2 FQNEAQ (reference sequence). The CDR3 covers 15 residues. With 3 bases removed from V and 5 bases from J, the gap between germline ends came to 16 bases.

There are many counts of this clonotype. The rearrangement joins TRBV5-1 to TRBJ2-7; tentative D call: TRBD1 (6 bases). This CDR3 contains 13 residues. V lost 6 bases and J lost 2, with 12 bases in between. CDR1 and CDR2 from the germline V gene are SGHRS and YFSETQ. The CDR3 DNA is TGCGCCAGCACAGGGCCAGGGGCCTACGAGCAGTACTTC. Residues: CASTGPGAYEQYF.